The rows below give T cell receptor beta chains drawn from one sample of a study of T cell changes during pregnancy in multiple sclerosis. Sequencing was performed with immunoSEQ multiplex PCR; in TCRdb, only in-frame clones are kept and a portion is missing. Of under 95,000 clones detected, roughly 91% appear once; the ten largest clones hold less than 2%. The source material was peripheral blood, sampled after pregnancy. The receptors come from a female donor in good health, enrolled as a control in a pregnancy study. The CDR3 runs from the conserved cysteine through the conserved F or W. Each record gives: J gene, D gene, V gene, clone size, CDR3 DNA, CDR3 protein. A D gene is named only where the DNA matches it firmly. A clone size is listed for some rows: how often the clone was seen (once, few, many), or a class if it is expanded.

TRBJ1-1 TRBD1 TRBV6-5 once TGTGCCAGCAGGGGGACAGGGAGGAACACTGAAGCTTTCTTT CASRGTGRNTEAFF
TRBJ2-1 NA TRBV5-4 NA TGTGCCAGCAAGCCATCGGTGAGCTCCTACAATGAGCAGTTCTTC CASKPSVSSYNEQFF
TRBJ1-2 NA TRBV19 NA TGTGCCAGTAGTATCCCCAGGGGCTATGGCTACACCTTC CASSIPRGYGYTF
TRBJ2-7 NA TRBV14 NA TGTGCCAGCAGCCAAAAACTAGGGTCCTACGAGCAGTACTTC CASSQKLGSYEQYF
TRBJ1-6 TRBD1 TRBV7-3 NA TGTGCCAGCAGTCGGACAGGGTCCTATAATTCACCCCTCCACTTT CASSRTGSYNSPLHF
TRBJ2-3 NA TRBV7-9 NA TGTGCCAGCAGCTACCTTCAGGACACTTCAGATACGCAGTATTTT CASSYLQDTSDTQYF
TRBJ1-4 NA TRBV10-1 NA TGCGCCAGGGGGGCAACGGATAATGAAAAACTGTTTTTT CARGATDNEKLFF
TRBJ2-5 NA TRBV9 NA TGTGCCAGCAGCGGCCAGGGGTTGAATCGGGAGACCCAGTACTTC CASSGQGLNRETQYF
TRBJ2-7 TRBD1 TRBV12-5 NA TGTGCTAGTGGTTTGGTAAGGGGGACAGGGGGCTTATACGAGCAGTACTTC CASGLVRGTGGLYEQYF
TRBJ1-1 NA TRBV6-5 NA TGTGCCAGCAGTTACCGCCGACAAACCATGAACACTGAAGCTTTCTTT CASSYRRQTMNTEAFF
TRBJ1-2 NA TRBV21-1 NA TGTGCCAGCAGCAAACGAGGGGACAGAAATGGCTACACCTTC CASSKRGDRNGYTF
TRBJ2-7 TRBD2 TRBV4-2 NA TGTGCCAGCAGCCAAGGGCGGGGGGGCTCCTACGAGCAGTACTTC CASSQGRGGSYEQYF
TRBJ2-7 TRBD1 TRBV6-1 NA TGTGCCAGCAGTGAAGTGGGACAGGGCTACGAGCAGTACTTC CASSEVGQGYEQYF
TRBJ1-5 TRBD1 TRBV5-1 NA TGCGCCAGCAGCTTGTGGGGGACAGGGTTCGGCAATCAGCCCCAGCATTTT CASSLWGTGFGNQPQHF
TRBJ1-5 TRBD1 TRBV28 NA TGTGCCAGCAGTTACGCCGGGACAGTTAAACCATATAGCAATCAGCCCCAGCATTTT CASSYAGTVKPYSNQPQHF
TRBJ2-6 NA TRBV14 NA TGTGCCAGCAGCCAAGGACAGTTACGCAGCTCTGGGGCCAACGTCCTGACTTTC CASSQGQLRSSGANVLTF
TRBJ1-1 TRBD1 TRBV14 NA TGTGCCAGCAGCCCAGGACAGGGGGTGGAAGCTTTCTTT CASSPGQGVEAFF
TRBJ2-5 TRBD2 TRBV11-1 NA TGTGCCAGCAGCTTAAGCGGTAGCGGGGTACAAGAGACCCAGTACTTC CASSLSGSGVQETQYF
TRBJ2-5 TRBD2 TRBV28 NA TGTGCCAGCTCCCCCATAGGCGGGGGGCCTGAGACCCAGTACTTC CASSPIGGGPETQYF